This TCR beta chain was recovered during a study of T cells in Graves' hyperthyroidism and ophthalmopathy. The germline CDR1 and CDR2 sequences are LNHDA and SQIVND (reference sequence). The CDR3 runs to 13 residues. V was pared by 6 bases and J by 8 bases, with 16 bases between. Researchers amplified the TCR beta CDR3 regions from RNA transcripts. In the first-round RT-PCR of the TCR CDR3, the HTBI primer set was used. TCRdb reprocessed the multiplex PCR reads with MiXCR, giving one entry per CDR3 protein. The sample holds 350,000 to 400,000 distinct CDR3 sequences, over 15% seen once. Diagnostic assessment was based on clinical symptoms, serum thyroxine and TRAb, thyroid ultrasound and orbital computed tomography.

V is TRBV19 and J is TRBJ1-2; no firm D call. The sequenced sample consisted of blood. The sequence was collected from a woman aged 18-29 years with Graves' hyperthyroidism. In nucleotides, the CDR3 is TGTGCCAGTAGCCCCCGGACGGCGGGCGGCTACACCTTC. Encoded protein: CASSPRTAGGYTF.